These 21 T cell receptor beta chains came from one sample sequenced in a study of technical replicates of blood from several donors. Repertoires were generated with immunoSEQ multiplex PCR, while TCRdb's copy carries only in-frame clones and drops some. The table lists more than 65,000 clones, roughly 95% of them singletons, with 0.37% in the top ten. Material for sequencing was T cells isolated from PBMCs. The receptors derive from a human donor in good health.

The chain carries TRBV28 and TRBJ1-4, with unresolved D. The V and J ends lost 6 bases and 7 bases respectively, with 15 bases between them. The germline CDR1 and CDR2 sequences are MDHEN and SYDVKM. The CDR3 has 14 residues. CDR3 in DNA: TGTGCCAGCAGCCCTACGGAGGCCGCTGAAAAACTGTTTTTT. Translating gives CASSPTEAAEKLFF.

This CDR3 reads CASSLDQGAVGTGELFF. CDR3 bases: TGTGCCAGCAGCTTAGACCAGGGGGCAGTGGGCACCGGGGAGCTGTTTTTT. The chain couples TRBV11-3 to TRBJ2-2; TRBD1 matches 8 bases. With 0 bases clipped from V and 4 bases from J, the junction kept 7 bases outside the gene matches. The V gene's germline CDR1 is SGHNT and CDR2 YENEEA. The length of the CDR3 is 17 residues. The entire variable domain, with the rest obtained from reference TRBV11-3 and TRBJ2-2, is as follows: EAGVVQSPRYKIIEKKQPVAFWCNPISGHNTLYWYLQNLGQGPELLIRYENEEAVDDSQLPKDRFSAERLKGVDSTLKIQPAELGDSAVYLCASSLDQGAVGTGELFFGEGSRLTVL.

This chain connects TRBV4-1 to TRBJ2-2, with D perhaps TRBD1 (6 bases). This CDR3 comprises 19 residues. Germline values: CDR1 MGHRA, CDR2 YSYEKL. The ends were cut back, 2 bases at V and 4 bases at J, with 23 bases in the middle. The CDR3 here is CASSQIGMGTGKTTGELFF. The CDR3 nucleotides are TGCGCCAGCAGCCAAATCGGGATGGGTACAGGGAAGACCACCGGGGAGCTGTTTTTT.

The chain is built from TRBV28 and TRBJ2-3; 8 nucleotides line up with TRBD2. CDR1 and CDR2 (germline): MDHEN, SYDVKM. J was trimmed by 6 bases and V by 2 bases; bases with no gene match: 4. The CDR3 spans 14 residues. The CDR3 sequence is CASSLERELDTQYF. The DNA of the CDR3 is TGTGCCAGCAGTTTAGAGCGGGAGTTGGATACGCAGTATTTT. The complete variable domain, with remaining parts taken from reference TRBV28 and TRBJ2-3, reads DVKVTQSSRYLVKRTGEKVFLECVQDMDHENMFWYRQDPGLGLRLIYFSYDVKMKEKGDIPEGYSVSREKKERFSLILESASTNQTSMYLCASSLERELDTQYFGPGTRLTVL.

The chain has TRBV7-8 and TRBJ2-1; 7 nucleotides align to TRBD2. The CDR3 runs to 13 residues. The V gene end was trimmed by 4 bases and the J gene end by 4 bases; junction bases not matched to a gene: 1. Germline assignment: CDR1 SGHVS and CDR2 FQNEAQ. CDR3 sequence reads: CASSWREYNEQFF. The CDR3, as DNA: TGTGCCAGCAGCTGGCGGGAGTACAATGAGCAGTTCTTC.

The rearrangement links TRBV7-9 to TRBJ2-7, with 9 bases matching TRBD1. Losses at the gene ends were 3 bases for V and 2 bases for J; bases not matched to a gene: 5. The CDR3 totals 15 residues. Germline values: CDR1 SEHNR, CDR2 FQNEAQ (reference sequence). The chain's CDR3 is CASSFKGTGPYEQYF. The DNA of the CDR3 is TGTGCCAGCAGCTTTAAAGGGACAGGGCCCTACGAGCAGTACTTC.

V usage is TRBV11-3 and J usage is TRBJ2-5; D not certain. Germline V gives CDR1 SGHNT, CDR2 YENEEA. The germline V and J ends were trimmed by 4 bases and 0 bases, with 9 bases remaining between them. The CDR3 sequence is 14 residues long. CDR3 amino acids: CASSSTLYQETQYF. CDR3 nucleotides: TGTGCCAGCAGCTCGACACTGTACCAAGAGACCCAGTACTTC. The full variable domain, its missing parts supplied by reference TRBV11-3 and TRBJ2-5, is EAGVVQSPRYKIIEKKQPVAFWCNPISGHNTLYWYLQNLGQGPELLIRYENEEAVDDSQLPKDRFSAERLKGVDSTLKIQPAELGDSAVYLCASSSTLYQETQYFGPGTRLLVL.

The genes are TRBV30 and TRBJ1-1; TRBD1 agrees at 9 bases. After removal of 4 bases from V and 4 bases from J, the junction contained 7 bases not matched to a gene. CDR3 length equals 14 residues. CDR1 GTSNPN and CDR2 SVGIG come from the germline V gene (reference sequence). The CDR3 DNA follows: TGTGCCTGGAACATGGACAGGGGAGCCACTGAAGCTTTCTTT. Protein sequence: CAWNMDRGATEAFF. Using reference TRBV30 and TRBJ1-1 for the parts outside the CDR3, the full variable domain is SQTIHQWPATLVQPVGSPLSLECTVEGTSNPNLYWYRQAAGRGLQLLFYSVGIGQISSEVPQNLSASRPQDRQFILSSKKLLLSDSGFYLCAWNMDRGATEAFFGQGTRLTVV.

This sequence joins TRBV4-1 and TRBJ1-5, with a tentative D call TRBD1 (5 bases). This CDR3 region has 14 residues. Germline CDR1 MGHRA, CDR2 YSYEKL. V gave up 6 bases and J gave up 4 bases, with 13 bases separating them. The CDR3 is CASSGGALNQPQHF. DNA of the CDR3: TGCGCCAGCAGTGGCGGGGCTTTAAATCAGCCCCAGCATTTT.

The V gene is TRBV28, the J gene TRBJ2-7, with D perhaps TRBD2 (5 bases). CDR1 is MDHEN, CDR2 SYDVKM, per germline. The CDR3 consists of 14 residues. The germline V and J ends were trimmed by 7 bases and 6 bases, with 19 bases remaining between them. The CDR3 DNA sequence: TGTGCCAGCATCCCATCCCTAGCTCTGGGCGAGCAGTACTTC. This sequence encodes CASIPSLALGEQYF.

The CDR3 DNA is TGCGCCAGCAGCGTCACAGGGTACGCCTACGAGCAGTACTTC. It codes for CASSVTGYAYEQYF. This chain links TRBV5-1 with TRBJ2-7, with a weak D call TRBD1 (6 bases). CDR3 length: 14 amino acids. V was cut by 4 bases and J by 2 bases, with 13 bases left in between. CDR1 is SGHRS, CDR2 YFSETQ, per germline. The whole variable domain, remainder taken from reference TRBV5-1 and TRBJ2-7, is KAGVTQTPRYLIKTRGQQVTLSCSPISGHRSVSWYQQTPGQGLQFLFEYFSETQRNKGNFPGRFSGRQFSNSRSEMNVSTLELGDSALYLCASSVTGYAYEQYFGPGTRLTVT.

The V gene is TRBV7-2, the J gene TRBJ2-7; D unresolved. There are 14 residues in the CDR3. The V end lost 4 bases, the J end lost 3 bases, and 13 bases lay between the germline ends. From germline, CDR1 is SGHTA and CDR2 FQGNSA. DNA of the CDR3: TGTGCCAGCAGCTGGGCGCCCGAGTTCTACGAGCAGTACTTC. Amino acid sequence: CASSWAPEFYEQYF.

The chain uses TRBV11-3 and TRBJ2-7; 16 bases are shared with TRBD2. V shed 3 bases, J shed 4 bases, and the junction held 3 bases outside the gene matches. CDR1 is SGHNT and CDR2 is YENEEA in the germline V gene. The CDR3 extends over 16 amino acids. The CDR3 bases are TGTGCCAGCAGCTTGGGACTAGCGGGAGGGCCGTACGAGCAGTACTTC. Residues: CASSLGLAGGPYEQYF.

J is TRBJ2-1 and V is TRBV11-3; D uncertain. The CDR3 consists of 13 residues. V lost 2 bases and J lost 7, with 9 bases in between. CDR1 and CDR2 from the germline V gene are SGHNT and YENEEA. DNA for the CDR3: TGTGCCAGCAGCTTATTAGCCTTGAATGAGCAGTTCTTC. It yields the protein CASSLLALNEQFF.

The J gene is TRBJ1-5, the V gene TRBV28; a possible D gene is TRBD1 (6 bases). Trimming cost V 5 bases and J 8 bases, with 16 bases left between them. In germline, CDR1 is MDHEN, CDR2 SYDVKM. This CDR3 is 14 amino acids long. CDR3 loop: CASSPGEGSKPQHF. The CDR3 DNA is TGTGCCAGCAGTCCAGGGGAGGGGAGCAAGCCCCAGCATTTT.

This clone was found once. The V call is TRBV7-3, the J call TRBJ1-2; 9 bases line up with TRBD1. V shed 3 bases, J shed 8 bases, and the junction held 4 bases outside the gene matches. The germline CDR1 and CDR2 sequences are SGHTA and FQGTGA. This CDR3 spans 13 amino acids. CDR3 in DNA: TGTGCCAGCAGCTTTAGGACAGGGGAAGGCTACACCTTC. Amino acids: CASSFRTGEGYTF.

This chain links TRBV7-2 with TRBJ2-3, with D perhaps matching TRBD2 (5 bases). The CDR3 extends over 15 amino acids. Germline CDR1 reads SGHTA; CDR2 reads FQGNSA. Trimming pared 4 bases from V and 1 base from J, leaving 12 bases between. The CDR3 here is CASSWRAYGTDTQYF. The CDR3, as DNA: TGTGCCAGCAGCTGGCGGGCGTACGGCACAGATACGCAGTATTTT. Full variable domain (remainder filled in from reference TRBV7-2 and TRBJ2-3): GAGVSQSPSNKVTEKGKDVELRCDPISGHTALYWYRQSLGQGLEFLIYFQGNSAPDKSGLPSDRFSAERTGGSVSTLTIQRTQQEDSAVYLCASSWRAYGTDTQYFGPGTRLTVL.

The chain employs TRBV30 and TRBJ2-3; D gene unclear. The CDR3 runs 13 residues. CDR1 and CDR2 from the germline V gene are GTSNPN and SVGIG (reference sequence). With 0 bases removed from V and 6 bases from J, the gap between germline ends came to 10 bases. The chain's CDR3 is CAWSVMIADTQYF. The CDR3 DNA is TGTGCCTGGAGTGTAATGATCGCGGATACGCAGTATTTT.

This clone was seen a single time. The J gene is TRBJ1-1, the V gene TRBV19, with D possibly matching TRBD1 (5 bases). Looked up from germline, CDR1 is LNHDA and CDR2 is SQIVND (reference sequence). V dropped 5 bases and J dropped 2 bases, with 9 bases sitting between them. The CDR3 consists of 13 residues. DNA of the CDR3: TGTGCCAGTAGTCCCGGGACTAACACTGAAGCTTTCTTT. Amino acids: CASSPGTNTEAFF.

The V gene is TRBV7-3, the J gene TRBJ1-1; 7 nucleotides line up with TRBD1. This CDR3 is built from 15 residues. CDR1 is SGHTA, CDR2 FQGTGA, per germline. Unmatched junction bases numbered 7, after V lost 5 bases and J lost 1 base. The CDR3 DNA follows: TGTGCCAGCAGCATAGGGACAGACGCGAACACTGAAGCTTTCTTT. Translating gives CASSIGTDANTEAFF.

The gene calls are TRBV11-3 and TRBJ2-1; TRBD2 aligns across 11 bases. V trimming: 1 base; J trimming: 5 bases; junction bases outside the gene matches: 16. Germline CDR1 and CDR2: SGHNT and YENEEA. The CDR3 has 20 amino acids. CDR3 coding DNA: TGTGCCAGCAGCTTAGCCTTTCCTACACCCGGGACTAGCGGTCACAATGAGCAGTTCTTC. As protein: CASSLAFPTPGTSGHNEQFF.